These T cell receptor beta chains were read from a single sample in a study of cytomegalovirus exposure and HLA in healthy donors. Only in-frame clones appear in the TCRdb table, and some are missing; sequencing was by immunoSEQ multiplex PCR. The table lists around 250,000 clones, roughly 90% of them singletons, with approximately 0.34% in the top ten. Source material: PBMCs. The receptors derive from a woman younger than 35 in good health and CMV-seronegative. Both conserved end residues are part of each CDR3. Fields, in order: V gene, clone size, J gene, D gene, CDR3 DNA, CDR3 protein. The D gene is left open where the match is weak. Size tells how often a clone was seen (once, few, many) or the class of an expanded clone, and some rows leave it out.

>TRBV6-5|NA|TRBJ2-7|NA
TGTGCCAGCAGAAGGAACAGGGATTACGAGCAGTACTTC
CASRRNRDYEQYF
>TRBV28|once|TRBJ2-3|NA
TGTGCCAGCAGTTTACCCGGGGGGCCAGATACGCAGTATTTT
CASSLPGGPDTQYF
>TRBV10-1|NA|TRBJ2-3|NA
TGCGCCAGCAGTGCGAGCGGTACAGATACGCAGTATTTT
CASSASGTDTQYF
>TRBV19|NA|TRBJ1-1|TRBD1
TGTGCCAGTAGTGGAGCTGACAGGGATCGAGCTTTCTTT
CASSGADRDRAFF
>TRBV7-9|once|TRBJ1-2|TRBD1
TGTGCCAGCAGCGTAGGGGGGACAGGGAAAAACTATGGCTACACCTTC
CASSVGGTGKNYGYTF
>TRBV15|NA|TRBJ2-6|TRBD1
TGTGCCACCAGGACAGGGTCTGGGGCCAACGTCCTGACTTTC
CATRTGSGANVLTF
>TRBV30|NA|TRBJ2-7|NA
TGTGCCTGGAGTGTTAGTCCCGGGGGGTCCAGGGGCTACGAGCAGTACTTC
CAWSVSPGGSRGYEQYF
>TRBV18|NA|TRBJ2-3|NA
TGTGCCAGCTCACCTACATCCCTCCCTAGCACAGATACGCAGTATTTT
CASSPTSLPSTDTQYF
>TRBV4-3|once|TRBJ1-4|TRBD1
TGCGCCAGCAGCCGGGGGACAGCATCGACATCGTATGAAAAACTGTTTTTT
CASSRGTASTSYEKLFF
>TRBV19|NA|TRBJ2-7|TRBD2
TGTGCCAGTAGTATACGACTAGCTACCTACGAGCAGTACTTC
CASSIRLATYEQYF
>TRBV7-9|NA|TRBJ2-3|TRBD2
TGTGCCAGCAGTTCTAGCGGGGGGGCCTCAGATACGCAGTATTTT
CASSSSGGASDTQYF
>TRBV7-2|once|TRBJ2-7|NA
TGTGCCAGCAGCTTAATTTCCGCGGCCAGTTCCTACGAGCAGTACTTC
CASSLISAASSYEQYF
>TRBV28|NA|TRBJ1-4|NA
TGTGCCAGCAGTCTGTGGATGGGACAAGATGAAAAACTGTTTTTT
CASSLWMGQDEKLFF
>TRBV7-3|once|TRBJ2-6|NA
TGTGCCAGCAGCTTACCCGGAGACTCTGGGGCCAACGTCCTGACTTTC
CASSLPGDSGANVLTF
>TRBV18|NA|TRBJ1-1|TRBD1
TGTGCCAGCTCATCTGAGACAGGGTCCACTGAAGCTTTCTTT
CASSSETGSTEAFF
>TRBV10-2|NA|TRBJ2-7|TRBD1
TGCGCCAGCAGTGAGACTAGGCGGCAGGGGGCGATGAAGGAGCAGTACTTC
CASSETRRQGAMKEQYF
>TRBV6-5|NA|TRBJ1-1|NA
TGTGCCAGCAGTTACTCGAACGAGTTTGAAGCTTTCTTT
CASSYSNEFEAFF
>TRBV7-2|few|TRBJ1-2|TRBD1
TGTGCCAGCAGCGACCGGACAGGGAGTCACTATGGCTACACCTTC
CASSDRTGSHYGYTF
>TRBV20-1|NA|TRBJ2-3|NA
TGCAGTCTAAGGTCACAGGATACGCAGTATTTT
CSLRSQDTQYF
>TRBV6-5|NA|TRBJ2-7|TRBD2
TGTGCCAGCAGTTACACGTTAGCGGGAAACGAGCAGTACTTC
CASSYTLAGNEQYF
>TRBV11-3|NA|TRBJ1-5|NA
TGTGCCAGCAGCTCCAGGGGATGGCAATATAGCAATCAGCCCCAGCATTTT
CASSSRGWQYSNQPQHF
>TRBV4-3|NA|TRBJ1-3|NA
TGCGCCAGCAGCCAAGATTCGGGGGATGGAAACACCATATATTTT
CASSQDSGDGNTIYF
>TRBV28|NA|TRBJ2-7|TRBD1
TGTGCCAGCAGCCCGGAGGGACAGGGGGCCTACGAGCAGTACTTC
CASSPEGQGAYEQYF
>TRBV28|NA|TRBJ1-6|NA
TGTGCCAGCAGTCGGGACTCCCGGAATTCACCCCTCCACTTT
CASSRDSRNSPLHF
>TRBV9|NA|TRBJ2-1|NA
TGTGCCAGCAGCGTAGCGGGGTCCAATGAGCAGTTCTTC
CASSVAGSNEQFF
>TRBV1|NA|TRBJ1-2|NA
TGCACCAGCAGCCAAGCCGGACAGGGAAGGGCGGGGAACTATGGCTACACCTTC
CTSSQAGQGRAGNYGYTF
>TRBV19|NA|TRBJ2-2|TRBD2
TGTGCCAGTAGTGGTAGCGGGGGGCGAACCGGGGAGCTGTTTTTT
CASSGSGGRTGELFF
>TRBV2|NA|TRBJ1-5|NA
TGTGCCAGCAGTTATGAGGGCAAGGCGCAGCCCCAGCATTTT
CASSYEGKAQPQHF
>TRBV2|once|TRBJ1-1|TRBD1
TGTGCCAGCAGTGAAGAAGGGGGCTGGACTGAAGCTTTCTTT
CASSEEGGWTEAFF
>TRBV6-5|NA|TRBJ2-3|NA
TGTGCCAGCAGTTTACTAGCATTCGGCACAGATACGCAGTATTTT
CASSLLAFGTDTQYF
>TRBV6-5|NA|TRBJ1-5|NA
TGTGCCAGCAGTTATCAAGGGGGACAGCCCCAGCATTTT
CASSYQGGQPQHF
>TRBV7-4|once|TRBJ2-7|NA
TGTGCCAGCAGCTTCCTACGGTCACCAGGGCTCTTCTGGCGTGTAGTCGAGCAGTACTTC
CASSFLRSPGLFWRVVEQYF
>TRBV29-1|NA|TRBJ2-1|TRBD2
TGCAGCGTTGACGGGCGGCTAGCGGGGAGTGAGCAGTTCTTC
CSVDGRLAGSEQFF
>TRBV7-6|NA|TRBJ1-1|TRBD1
TGTGCCAGCAGCTTAACAGGGGACACTGAAGCTTTCTTT
CASSLTGDTEAFF
>TRBV4-1|NA|TRBJ2-3|TRBD2
TGCGCCAGCAGCCAAGATCGTGGACGGGGGGGGGCAGATACGCAGTATTTT
CASSQDRGRGGADTQYF